Presented here are 32 T cell receptor beta chains from one specimen sequenced in a study of blood T cell repertoires in COVID-19 (dated by TCRdb to between 2020 and 2021). Libraries were made using the immunoSEQ multiplex PCR assay. TCRdb limited this immuneACCESS table to in-frame rearrangements with V and J called. A share of clones is missing; checked studies link under half to unresolved V genes, and the rest is unexplained. For this sample there are roughly 54,000 clones; approximately 85% appear just once. The top ten hold approximately 2% of the sample. Input material: peripheral blood. The receptors stem from a woman between 55 and 75 years old with acute or convalescent COVID-19.

This sequence joins TRBV6-5 and TRBJ2-1; D remains ambiguous. The V gene lost 3 bases and the J gene lost 9 bases, with 18 bases spanning the gap. The CDR3 sequence is 15 residues long. From germline, CDR1 is MNHEY and CDR2 SVGAGI. The CDR3: CASSYSPKMRSEQFF. The CDR3 region has the DNA TGTGCCAGCAGTTATTCCCCCAAAATGAGGAGTGAGCAGTTCTTC.

The chain employs TRBV27 and TRBJ1-6; 11 bases agree with TRBD1. The V segment lost 3 bases and the J segment 8 bases; nucleotides outside the gene matches: 9. This CDR3 is 17 amino acids long. In germline, CDR1 is MNHEY, CDR2 SMNVEV (reference sequence). This CDR3 is CASSLLPPGQGDSPLHF. CDR3 nucleotides: TGTGCCAGCAGTTTGTTGCCACCGGGACAGGGGGATTCACCCCTCCACTTT.

This clone is a singleton in its sample. This chain uses TRBV13 with TRBJ2-3; 9 bases are a match to TRBD2. This CDR3 has 15 amino acids. The J segment lost 4 bases and the V segment lost 4 bases, leaving 6 bases of the junction unmatched. The germline CDR1 and CDR2 sequences are PRHDT and FYEKMQ (reference sequence). The DNA of the CDR3 is TGTGCCAGCAGCTGGGCGGGAGGGTTCGCAGATACGCAGTATTTT. It translates to CASSWAGGFADTQYF.

This chain links TRBV24-1 with TRBJ1-2; 8 nucleotides align to TRBD1. The CDR3 runs to 13 residues. V lost 4 bases to trimming and J lost 5 bases; unmatched junction nucleotides: 2. CDR1 KGHDR and CDR2 SFDVKD come from the germline V gene. The DNA for the CDR3 is TGTGCCACCAGTGAACAGGGGGTGTATGGCTACACCTTC. Translating it yields CATSEQGVYGYTF.

V and J are TRBV30 and TRBJ2-1; TRBD2 matches at 9 bases. Per germline, CDR1 GTSNPN and CDR2 SVGIG (reference sequence). This CDR3 has 13 residues. V lost 5 bases to trimming and J lost 4 bases; unmatched junction nucleotides: 3. For the CDR3, the DNA is TGTGCCTGGGGACTAGCGAATTACAATGAGCAGTTCTTC. Its translation is CAWGLANYNEQFF.

This clone was observed once. The CDR3 DNA is TGTGCCATCAGTGGGACAGGTGGGGCAAGTTACACCGGGGAGCTGTTTTTT. Amino acid sequence: CAISGTGGASYTGELFF. The chain is built from TRBV10-3 and TRBJ2-2; TRBD1 aligns across 7 bases. The V segment lost 4 bases and the J segment 3 bases; nucleotides outside the gene matches: 11. Germline assignment: CDR1 ENHRY and CDR2 SYGVKD. The CDR3 runs 17 residues.

This sequence joins TRBV3-1 (or the pseudogene TRBV3-2) and TRBJ2-3; D may be TRBD2 (6 bases). The V end lost 4 bases, the J end lost 4 bases, and 18 bases lay between the germline ends. The CDR3 length is 16 residues. Per the germline V gene, CDR1 is LGHDT and CDR2 is YNNKEL (reference sequence). CDR3 amino acids: CASSPYPGRMADTQYF. The CDR3 DNA sequence: TGTGCCAGCAGCCCATACCCGGGGAGGATGGCAGATACGCAGTATTTT.

The chain carries TRBV15 and TRBJ1-5; 9 nucleotides line up with TRBD1. CDR1 and CDR2 (germline): LNHNV, YYDKDF (reference sequence). Losses at the gene ends were 4 bases for V and 7 bases for J; bases not matched to a gene: 8. CDR3 length: 15 amino acids. The CDR3 sequence: CATSTRTGGRQPQHF. The DNA for the CDR3 is TGTGCCACCAGCACACGCACAGGGGGCCGGCAGCCCCAGCATTTT.

The genes are TRBV19 and TRBJ2-2, with 16 positions matching TRBD2. With 6 bases clipped from V and 7 bases from J, the junction kept 17 bases outside the gene matches. Looked up from germline, CDR1 is LNHDA and CDR2 is SQIVND (reference sequence). This CDR3 has 20 residues. The DNA of the CDR3 is TGTGCCAGTAGGCGGGGGGGGACTAGCGGGAGGGCCAAGGTCTACGGGGAGCTGTTTTTT. Encoded protein: CASRRGGTSGRAKVYGELFF.

The gene calls are TRBV5-1 and TRBJ2-2; 9 bases agree with TRBD1. This CDR3 has 15 amino acids. Germline V gene data show CDR1 as SGHRS and CDR2 as YFSETQ. J was trimmed by 6 bases and V by 3 bases; bases with no gene match: 6. CDR3 residues: CASSYRQGVSGELFF. CDR3 bases: TGCGCCAGCAGCTACCGACAGGGGGTGTCCGGGGAGCTGTTTTTT. The full variable domain, with the rest looked up from reference TRBV5-1 and TRBJ2-2, is KAGVTQTPRYLIKTRGQQVTLSCSPISGHRSVSWYQQTPGQGLQFLFEYFSETQRNKGNFPGRFSGRQFSNSRSEMNVSTLELGDSALYLCASSYRQGVSGELFFGEGSRLTVL.

V is TRBV29-1 and J is TRBJ2-2; 8 bases map to TRBD1. Germline V gives CDR1 SQVTM, CDR2 ANQGSEA. Unmatched junction bases numbered 8, after V lost 7 bases and J lost 1 base. The CDR3 has 15 residues. The CDR3 DNA is TGCAGCGCCACTCAGGGGGCCCGGAACACCGGGGAGCTGTTTTTT. Amino acid sequence: CSATQGARNTGELFF.

The rearrangement joins TRBV28 to TRBJ1-3; D is undetermined. The CDR3 has 14 residues. Germline V gene lookup returns CDR1 MDHEN and CDR2 SYDVKM. V was shortened by 8 bases and J by 0 bases, with 11 bases between the two germline ends. As DNA, the CDR3 is TGTGCCAGCGGTCCCTCCGGCTCTGGAAACACCATATATTTT. Amino acids: CASGPSGSGNTIYF.

In this sample, this clone turned up once. The chain couples TRBV15 to TRBJ1-2; 10 bases fit TRBD1. V shed 0 bases, J shed 6 bases, and the junction held 4 bases outside the gene matches. The V gene's germline CDR1 is LNHNV and CDR2 YYDKDF (reference sequence). The CDR3 has 15 residues. The DNA for the CDR3 is TGTGCCACCAGCAGAGATGCGACAGGGGGCGATGGCTACACCTTC. Residues: CATSRDATGGDGYTF.

This sequence joins TRBV19 and TRBJ1-1, with 7 bases that match TRBD1. The CDR3 totals 14 residues. V lost 6 bases to trimming and J lost 4 bases; unmatched junction nucleotides: 8. CDR1 and CDR2 from the germline V gene are LNHDA and SQIVND (reference sequence). In DNA, the CDR3 is TGTGCCAGTAGGAGGACAGGTAGAGGCACTGAAGCTTTCTTT. Its translation is CASRRTGRGTEAFF.

The rearrangement links TRBV9 to TRBJ2-2; TRBD1 is a possible D gene (5 bases). The CDR3 is 16 amino acids. From germline, CDR1 is SGDLS and CDR2 YYNGEE. Trimming left V 4 bases short and J 4 bases short, with 17 bases between. CDR3 nucleotides: TGTGCCAGCAGCCCCAGGGCCCACACATCCACCGGGGAGCTGTTTTTT. Its protein is CASSPRAHTSTGELFF.

Written as DNA, the CDR3 is TGCGCCAGCAGCTCGGGCCGGACTAGCGGGCTCTACGAGCAGTACTTC. This gives the protein CASSSGRTSGLYEQYF. The chain uses TRBV5-1 and TRBJ2-7; TRBD2 matches 11 bases. Germline trimming cut 3 bases from V and 3 bases from J; bases unmatched to any gene: 8. The CDR3 has 16 residues. Germline CDR1 is SGHRS and CDR2 is YFSETQ.

The chain carries TRBV11-2 and TRBJ1-1, with D possibly matching TRBD1 (5 bases). The CDR3 is 16 amino acids. V was cut by 1 base and J by 7 bases, with 19 bases left in between. Germline values: CDR1 SGHAT, CDR2 FQNNGV. Here the CDR3 reads CASSLVVAGHQDEAFF. The CDR3 bases are TGTGCCAGCAGCTTAGTTGTGGCAGGACATCAAGATGAAGCTTTCTTT.

A few counts support this clone. The chain has TRBV25-1 and TRBJ2-7; D may be TRBD1 (6 bases). Trimming pared 5 bases from V and 3 bases from J, leaving 14 bases between. The CDR3 runs 14 residues. From germline, CDR1 is MGHDK and CDR2 SYGVNS. CDR3 DNA: TGTGCCAGCAGTAAGACAGGTGCGGGCTACGAGCAGTACTTC. Translated: CASSKTGAGYEQYF.

The chain couples TRBV28 to TRBJ2-1; 9 positions agree with TRBD1. The CDR3 has 15 residues. The germline CDR1 and CDR2 sequences are MDHEN and SYDVKM. With 8 bases clipped from V and 4 bases from J, the junction kept 9 bases outside the gene matches. CDR3 in amino acids: CASLWGTGIYNEQFF. The CDR3 DNA follows: TGTGCCAGCCTATGGGGGACAGGGATATACAATGAGCAGTTCTTC.

The chain carries TRBV11-2 and TRBJ1-1, with D tentatively TRBD1 (5 bases). Germline loops: CDR1 SGHAT, CDR2 FQNNGV. The CDR3 spans 16 residues. Trimming shortened V by 5 bases and J by 0 bases, and 16 bases separated the two germline ends. The CDR3 nucleotides are TGTGCCAGCAGCCGTACAGGAGTGAGCTTGAACACTGAAGCTTTCTTT. Protein product: CASSRTGVSLNTEAFF.

The CDR3 DNA follows: TGCGCCAGCAGCGTGGGTGACAGGAACACTGAAGCTTTCTTT. Translated, it gives CASSVGDRNTEAFF. This sequence joins TRBV5-1 and TRBJ1-1; possibly TRBD1 for D (5 bases). Germline V gives CDR1 SGHRS, CDR2 YFSETQ. This CDR3 region has 14 residues. The V and J ends lost 4 bases and 1 base respectively, with 11 bases between them.

The chain has TRBV20-1 and TRBJ1-2; D call uncertain. Trimming removed 2 bases from V and 5 bases from J, with 6 bases in between. CDR1 DFQATT and CDR2 SNEGSKA come from the germline V gene (reference sequence). This CDR3 has 11 amino acids. CDR3 in DNA: TGCAGTGCTAGACCTAGTTATGGCTACACCTTC. Its protein is CSARPSYGYTF.

V and J are TRBV19 and TRBJ2-7; the match to TRBD2 covers 10 bases. The germline CDR1 and CDR2 sequences are LNHDA and SQIVND (reference sequence). V lost 5 bases to trimming and J lost 6 bases; unmatched junction nucleotides: 7. CDR3 length: 14 amino acids. The DNA for the CDR3 is TGTGCCAGTAGTGACCCGGGACTAGCGTTCGAGCAGTACTTC. It codes for CASSDPGLAFEQYF. The entire variable domain, with the rest obtained from reference TRBV19 and TRBJ2-7, is as follows: DGGITQSPKYLFRKEGQNVTLSCEQNLNHDAMYWYRQDPGQGLRLIYYSQIVNDFQKGDIAEGYSVSREKKESFPLTVTSAQKNPTAFYLCASSDPGLAFEQYFGPGTRLTVT.

The genes are TRBV6-5 and TRBJ2-2; maybe TRBD2 (7 bases). The CDR3 has 15 residues. The germline V and J ends were trimmed by 6 bases and 4 bases, with 15 bases remaining between them. Germline V lookup: CDR1 MNHEY, CDR2 SVGAGI. The CDR3, as DNA: TGTGCCAGCAGAATTACGGGGGGCTCCACCGGGGAGCTGTTTTTT. It translates to CASRITGGSTGELFF.

The V call is TRBV6-2 or TRBV6-3, the J call TRBJ1-2; D perhaps matches TRBD1 (5 bases). Per germline, CDR1 MNHEY and CDR2 SVGEGT. The CDR3 runs 18 residues. The germline V and J ends were trimmed by 2 bases and 7 bases, with 26 bases remaining between them. CDR3 nucleotides: TGTGCCAGCAGTTACGGGTCTGGAGCAGCCCTCGGGACTCGTGGCTACACCTTC. Protein product: CASSYGSGAALGTRGYTF.

This chain connects TRBV19 to TRBJ2-1; the match to TRBD2 covers 14 bases. This CDR3 is built from 15 residues. V dropped 3 bases and J dropped 6; count of bases not matched to a gene: 1. Germline V CDR1 and CDR2: LNHDA, SQIVND (reference sequence). This chain's CDR3 is CASSIGLAGGNEQFF. The CDR3 bases are TGTGCCAGTAGTATCGGACTAGCGGGAGGCAATGAGCAGTTCTTC.

This clone was observed a handful of times. The rearrangement joins TRBV28 to TRBJ1-5, with 8 nucleotides matching TRBD1. With 5 bases clipped from V and 4 bases from J, the junction kept 4 bases outside the gene matches. The germline gives CDR1 MDHEN, CDR2 SYDVKM. The CDR3 has 14 amino acids. CDR3 region: CASSTRGRNQPQHF. CDR3 bases: TGTGCCAGCAGTACCAGGGGGCGAAATCAGCCCCAGCATTTT. Variable domain in full (rest from reference TRBV28 and TRBJ1-5): DVKVTQSSRYLVKRTGEKVFLECVQDMDHENMFWYRQDPGLGLRLIYFSYDVKMKEKGDIPEGYSVSREKKERFSLILESASTNQTSMYLCASSTRGRNQPQHFGDGTRLSIL.

There are a few counts of this clone. V usage is TRBV30 and J usage is TRBJ2-3; tentative D call: TRBD2 (5 bases). CDR3 size: 15 residues. The V and J ends lost 0 bases and 0 bases respectively, with 10 bases between them. Germline V gene sequence: CDR1 GTSNPN, CDR2 SVGIG (reference sequence). CDR3 sequence: CAWSVSGSSTDTQYF. The CDR3 nucleotides read TGTGCCTGGAGTGTATCGGGGAGCAGCACAGATACGCAGTATTTT.

This chain uses TRBV7-3 with TRBJ1-1, with D possibly TRBD1 on 6 matching bases. Germline V gene data show CDR1 as SGHTA and CDR2 as FQGTGA. The length of the CDR3 is 14 residues. Between the trimmed V and J ends, which lost 3 bases and 0 bases, there was a span of 8 bases. In DNA form, the CDR3 reads TGTGCCAGCAGCTTGGGGGGGCTGAACACTGAAGCTTTCTTT. It codes for CASSLGGLNTEAFF.

CDR3 amino acids: CASSVTGLPLGDTQYF. The CDR3 coding sequence is TGTGCCAGCAGTGTAACGGGACTCCCTTTAGGAGATACGCAGTATTTT. V gene TRBV27 combines with J gene TRBJ2-3; tentatively, D is TRBD2 (6 bases). The CDR3 loop spans 16 amino acids. Per germline, CDR1 MNHEY and CDR2 SMNVEV (reference sequence). With 5 bases removed from V and 5 bases from J, the gap between germline ends came to 20 bases.

The CDR3 coding sequence is TGTGCCAGCAGCCAAGATACTAGCGGGATCAGAAAAGAGACCCAGTACTTC. Its translation is CASSQDTSGIRKETQYF. The rearrangement joins TRBV3-1 (or the pseudogene TRBV3-2) to TRBJ2-5; 10 bases agree with TRBD2. The length of the CDR3 is 17 residues. Germline V gene lookup returns CDR1 LGHDT and CDR2 YNNKEL (reference sequence). V shed 0 bases and J 3 bases; nucleotides not matched to a gene: 7.

The DNA of the CDR3 is TGTGCCAGCTCATTTGACAGGGGGCCAAATACGCAGTATTTT. As protein: CASSFDRGPNTQYF. The V and J genes are TRBV18 and TRBJ2-3, with 10 bases that match TRBD1. This CDR3 has 14 residues. The germline V gene encodes CDR1 KGHSH and CDR2 LQKENI. The V gene end was trimmed by 5 bases and the J gene end by 7 bases; junction bases not matched to a gene: 6.